The present T cell receptor (beta chain) was sequenced within a study of T cells in Graves' hyperthyroidism and ophthalmopathy. Researchers barred patients who had uncontrolled infection, other autoimmune disease, pregnancy or lactation. Diagnoses were made from clinical symptoms, serum measures (thyroxine and TRAb), thyroid ultrasound and orbital computed tomography. More than 9.5 ml fresh peripheral blood yielded the PBMCs. This clonotype was observed many times. Amplification targeted TCR beta CDR3 regions from RNA transcripts. The study used the HTBI primer set for a first-round RT-PCR of the TCR CDR3. TCRdb reprocessed the multiplex PCR reads with MiXCR, giving one entry per CDR3 protein. Here the sample spans more than 75,000 distinct CDR3 sequences, roughly half being singletons. Input material: blood. The TCR comes from a woman aged 40 to 49 with Graves' hyperthyroidism.

This CDR3 is CASSWAAGETYEQYF. The CDR3, as DNA: TGTGCCAGCAGCTGGGCGGCGGGAGAGACCTACGAGCAGTACTTC. The genes are TRBV7-3 and TRBJ2-7, with TRBD2 matching 7 bases. Germline assignment: CDR1 SGHTA and CDR2 FQGTGA. Germline trimming cut 4 bases from V and 2 bases from J; bases unmatched to any gene: 8. The CDR3 totals 15 residues.